This T cell receptor beta chain was recorded in a study of control samples from healthy donors and cancer patients. CDR3 length: 12 residues. Germline lookup yields CDR1 SGDLS and CDR2 YYNGEE. Trimming stripped 0 bases from V and 7 bases from J, with 7 bases between. Only in-frame clones appear in the TCRdb table, and some are missing; sequencing was by immunoSEQ multiplex PCR. This table has about 160,000 clones, around 95% appearing once. The V call is TRBV9, the J call TRBJ1-1; tentative D call: TRBD1 (5 bases). The clonotype comes from a woman aged 60 to 75 in good health. The sequenced sample was blood. The CDR3 coding sequence is TGTGCCAGCAGCGTAGGGAGGGGTGAAGCTTTCTTT. It is translated as CASSVGRGEAFF.